This T cell receptor (beta chain) was retrieved from a study of blood T cells in healthy people across ages. V dropped 5 bases and J dropped 5; count of bases not matched to a gene: 11. This CDR3 is 16 amino acids long. Germline V gives CDR1 SGHTA, CDR2 FQGNSA. A J-beta primer mix and a sample-barcoded 5' primer were used in a second PCR of roughly 6 to 11 cycles. TCRdb used MiXCR to reprocess the 5' RACE reads, holding one entry per CDR3 protein. This sample has about 1.4 million distinct CDR3 sequences, with 55% to 75% found just once. Sequenced: blood. The receptor was isolated from a man aged 18 to 29 in good health. This chain uses TRBV7-2 with TRBJ2-5; 10 nucleotides align to TRBD2. The CDR3 here is CASSISGTSVWETQYF. The CDR3 DNA reads TGTGCCAGCAGCATATCCGGGACTAGCGTTTGGGAGACCCAGTACTTC.